This T cell receptor beta chain was captured in a study of blood T cell repertoires in COVID-19. About the research overall: Acute and convalescent COVID-19 samples came from the United States, Italy and Spain.

Trimming removed 0 bases from V and 0 bases from J, with 11 bases in between. The germline gives CDR1 ENHRY, CDR2 SYGVKD. The CDR3 spans 16 residues. Donors were grouped by their self-reported clinical history. Among Cohort 3 donors, those recovered had two negative PCRs, clearance, or symptom resolution. Using immunoSEQ multiplex PCR, the repertoire was profiled, and TCRdb retains in-frame clones only, with some absent. The table includes hundreds of thousands of clones, 86% detected once. The chain joins TRBV10-3 to TRBJ1-1; D remains ambiguous. The clonotype was recovered from a woman aged 45 to 65 who had recovered from COVID-19. Input material: PBMCs or T cells enriched from blood (not recorded which). CDR3 region: CAISESWGAMNTEAFF. The CDR3 DNA follows: TGTGCCATCAGTGAGTCCTGGGGAGCCATGAACACTGAAGCTTTCTTT.